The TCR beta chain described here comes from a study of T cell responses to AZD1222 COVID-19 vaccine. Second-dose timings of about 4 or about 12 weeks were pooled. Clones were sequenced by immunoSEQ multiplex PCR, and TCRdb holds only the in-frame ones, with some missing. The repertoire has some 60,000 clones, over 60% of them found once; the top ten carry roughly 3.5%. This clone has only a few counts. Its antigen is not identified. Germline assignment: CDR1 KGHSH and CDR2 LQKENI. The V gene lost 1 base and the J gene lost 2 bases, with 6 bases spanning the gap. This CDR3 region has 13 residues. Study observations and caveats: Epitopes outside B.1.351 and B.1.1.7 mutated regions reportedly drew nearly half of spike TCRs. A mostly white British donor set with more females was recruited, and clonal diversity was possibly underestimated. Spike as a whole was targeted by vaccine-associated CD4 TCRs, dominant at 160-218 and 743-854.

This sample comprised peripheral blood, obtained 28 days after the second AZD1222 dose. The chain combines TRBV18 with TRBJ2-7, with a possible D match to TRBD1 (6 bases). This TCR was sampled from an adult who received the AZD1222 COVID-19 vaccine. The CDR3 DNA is TGTGCCAGCTCACCACAGGGGGCCTACGAGCAGTACTTC. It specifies CASSPQGAYEQYF.